This T cell receptor beta chain comes out of a study of response to subunit inactivated influenza vaccine. Broader study findings: That few new T cells are recruited by each seasonal influenza vaccination was the authors' suggestion.

TCRdb independently ran MiXCR on the RT-PCR reads; one entry per CDR3 protein. The sample has 700,000 to 800,000 distinct CDR3 sequences, around 18% seen once; the top ten hold approximately 10%. This clonotype was picked up a small number of times. The antigen remains undetermined. CDR1 and CDR2 (germline): SGHRS, YFSETQ. The CDR3 is made up of 15 amino acids. V dropped 4 bases and J dropped 2; count of bases not matched to a gene: 2. The rearrangement links TRBV5-1 to TRBJ2-3, with 12 bases that match TRBD1. The sequencing here drew on PBMCs from blood, taken 5 days after vaccination. This TCR came from a man in his forties or fifties who received an inactivated influenza vaccine. CDR3 nucleotides: TGCGCCAGCAGCGCGGGACAGGGGGCCACAGATACGCAGTATTTT. Its protein product is CASSAGQGATDTQYF.